This T cell receptor beta chain was obtained from a study of cytomegalovirus exposure and HLA in healthy donors. Generated by immunoSEQ multiplex PCR, the TCRdb table keeps only in-frame clones and is missing some. The sample comprises around 120,000 clones, about 91% of which are singletons, and more than 1.5% rests with the top ten. Notes on the study in general: According to a subsequent analysis, TCR clusters from the first cohort were inclined to appear together in the 90 to 150 validation repertoires.

On this clone: Its specificity is unknown.

Sequenced input: PBMCs. The TCR comes from a man between 18 and 29 years old in good health and CMV-seronegative.

CDR3 residues: CASSFGQGSTDTQYF. For the CDR3, the DNA is TGTGCCAGCAGTTTCGGGCAGGGGTCAACAGATACGCAGTATTTT. The chain joins TRBV28 to TRBJ2-3; D might be TRBD1 (6 bases). V was shortened by 3 bases and J by 3 bases, with 13 bases between the two germline ends. The CDR3 is 15 residues long. From germline, CDR1 is MDHEN and CDR2 SYDVKM.